This T cell receptor beta chain came from a study of response to subunit inactivated influenza vaccine. This clonotype appeared a few times. Its antigen is still unknown. Whole-study findings and limits: Each seasonal flu vaccination may recruit only limited new T cells, authors suggested.

TCRdb re-called the RT-PCR reads through MiXCR, storing one row per CDR3 protein. The data show about 700,000 distinct CDR3 sequences, approximately 15% seen once. The germline gives CDR1 MNHEY, CDR2 SVGEGT. The CDR3 has 15 amino acids. V gave up 7 bases and J gave up 7 bases, with 20 bases separating them. This material consisted of PBMCs from blood, taken around two weeks before vaccination. This chain joins TRBV6-2 or TRBV6-3 and TRBJ2-1; D ambiguous. This sequence was found in a man aged 45-65 years who received an inactivated influenza vaccine. The CDR3 coding sequence is TGTGCCAGCATTCAAAGGGTAGGGCCAGGAAATGAGCAGTTCTTC. It yields the protein CASIQRVGPGNEQFF.